The next 10 T cell receptor beta chains were all read from a single sample in a study of CD8 T cells in ankylosing spondylitis (dated by TCRdb to between 2016 and 2019). Library generation was performed with 5' RACE. Instrument used: Illumina HiSeq 2500. TCRdb reworked the public reads: Q25 trimming with fastp, MiXCR clone assembly, productive beta chains retained. Each entry is one CDR3 protein sequence, shown with its most common DNA and genes. This sample holds approximately 350,000 distinct CDR3 sequences; approximately 22% were observed only once. The ten biggest clones cover about an eighth of the sample. Sequencing was done on a sample of blood, either unsorted or a sorted T cell fraction (not recorded which). Receptors were obtained from a male donor with ankylosing spondylitis or in good health (not recorded which).

The chain's CDR3 is CASSPSGGIGEKLFF. The CDR3 DNA is TGTGCCAGCAGTCCCTCGGGAGGGATAGGGGAAAAACTGTTTTTT. The J gene is TRBJ1-4, the V gene TRBV12-3 or TRBV12-4; no reliable D call. The germline V and J ends were trimmed by 5 bases and 8 bases, with 18 bases remaining between them. The CDR3 loop spans 15 amino acids.

The genes are TRBV12-3 or TRBV12-4 and TRBJ1-4; perhaps TRBD1 as D (5 bases). The CDR3 length is 14 residues. Trimming took off 6 bases at V and 4 bases at J, with 12 bases between the two ends. CDR3 region: CASRQGPLNEKLFF. CDR3 coding DNA: TGTGCCAGCAGGCAGGGCCCTCTTAATGAAAAACTGTTTTTT.

This sequence joins TRBV13 and TRBJ2-3; 8 bases are a match to TRBD1. Germline CDR1 is PRHDT and CDR2 is FYEKMQ (reference sequence). The CDR3 spans 16 residues. V was pared by 5 bases and J by 2 bases, with 9 bases of the junction left unmatched. In DNA, the CDR3 is TGTGCCAGCAGCCTCGGAACAGGGGGGCCCACAGATACGCAGTATTTT. Translated, it gives CASSLGTGGPTDTQYF.

This clonotype was counted only a few times. The chain carries TRBV29-1 and TRBJ2-7; 7 nucleotides line up with TRBD2. CDR3 size: 12 residues. J lost 6 bases, V lost 3 bases, and 5 bases had no gene match. Germline V CDR1 and CDR2: SQVTM, ANQGSEA. The DNA for the CDR3 is TGCAGCGTTGAGGTGGGGGGGGGCGAGCAGTACTTC. This gives the protein CSVEVGGGEQYF.

The rearrangement joins TRBV20-1 to TRBJ2-6, with 12 bases that match TRBD1. There are 19 residues in the CDR3. Unmatched junction bases numbered 13, after V lost 5 bases and J lost 2 bases. The germline gives CDR1 DFQATT, CDR2 SNEGSKA (reference sequence). The CDR3 sequence is CSAFLFPGQGAAGANVLTF. CDR3 sequence (DNA): TGCAGTGCTTTCTTATTCCCGGGACAGGGGGCGGCTGGGGCCAACGTCCTGACTTTC.

This chain links TRBV6-6 with TRBJ1-2; no firm D call. Trimming pared 7 bases from V and 8 bases from J, leaving 17 bases between. This CDR3 has 13 residues. Germline CDR1 reads MNHNY; CDR2 reads SVGAGI (reference sequence). CDR3 protein: CASIETPQDGYTF. The DNA of the CDR3 is TGTGCCAGCATAGAGACGCCCCAGGACGGCTACACCTTC.

This rearrangement joins TRBV3-1 to TRBJ2-1; 8 nucleotides match TRBD1. Trimming removed 2 bases from V and 10 bases from J; junction bases left unmatched: 10. The CDR3 runs to 15 residues. In germline, CDR1 is LGHDT, CDR2 YNNKEL (reference sequence). The CDR3 nucleotides read TGTGCCAGCAGCCAATTCCGGGACAGGCTCTCCGAGCAGTTCTTC. Its protein is CASSQFRDRLSEQFF.

The chain couples TRBV7-8 to TRBJ2-4; D is unclear. The CDR3 runs to 12 residues. With 5 bases removed from V and 10 bases from J, the gap between germline ends came to 12 bases. Germline V lookup: CDR1 SGHVS, CDR2 FQNEAQ. The CDR3 region is CASSIPGPIQYF. CDR3 coding DNA: TGTGCCAGCAGCATACCGGGCCCAATTCAGTACTTC.

This chain uses TRBV6-1 with TRBJ2-5; TRBD2 might be the D (5 bases). The CDR3 is 15 amino acids. CDR1 and CDR2 from the germline V gene are MNHNS and SASEGT. V was trimmed by 4 bases and J by 1 base, leaving 13 bases between them. The CDR3 reads CASSVAPGGQETQYF. CDR3 nucleotides: TGTGCCAGCAGTGTAGCCCCCGGAGGCCAAGAGACCCAGTACTTC.

This chain links TRBV6-5 with TRBJ2-1; possible D gene TRBD1, 5 bases. CDR3 length equals 14 residues. Germline CDR1 and CDR2: MNHEY and SVGAGI. Trimming cost V 3 bases and J 8 bases, with 14 bases left between them. CDR3 loop: CASSYDRQGYEQFF. The CDR3 bases are TGTGCCAGCAGTTATGACCGCCAGGGCTATGAGCAGTTCTTC.